This T cell receptor (beta chain) was sequenced for a study of regulatory T cells in long-lasting Graves disease. For TCR beta, libraries came from iRepertoire HTBI primers and Arm-PCR of CDR3 regions. TCRdb redid the calling of the multiplex PCR reads with MiXCR, one entry per CDR3 protein. The top ten hold roughly 35% of the sample, which has hundreds of thousands of distinct CDR3 sequences, about a sixth seen once. This clonotype occurred many times. This CDR3 has 20 amino acids. Germline V gene data show CDR1 as LNHDA and CDR2 as SQIVND (reference sequence). The germline V and J ends were trimmed by 5 bases and 3 bases, with 31 bases remaining between them. Indicated time point: newly diagnosed GD, antithyroid drugs for less than 3 months. Construction of the TCR library relied on RNA isolated from PBMCs. An endocrinology department in Xi'an, China, recruited the patients.

This specimen consisted of peripheral blood mononuclear cells (PBMCs), obtained at new diagnosis, from a patient treated with antithyroid drugs. The V call is TRBV19, the J call TRBJ1-1, with D possibly TRBD1 on 5 matching bases. The TCR sequence derives from a female donor with Graves disease. DNA for the CDR3: TGTGCCAGTAGTTCAAATGGGTATGGCCAGGGAGGTGAAAAGGACACTGAAGCTTTCTTT. This codes for CASSSNGYGQGGEKDTEAFF.